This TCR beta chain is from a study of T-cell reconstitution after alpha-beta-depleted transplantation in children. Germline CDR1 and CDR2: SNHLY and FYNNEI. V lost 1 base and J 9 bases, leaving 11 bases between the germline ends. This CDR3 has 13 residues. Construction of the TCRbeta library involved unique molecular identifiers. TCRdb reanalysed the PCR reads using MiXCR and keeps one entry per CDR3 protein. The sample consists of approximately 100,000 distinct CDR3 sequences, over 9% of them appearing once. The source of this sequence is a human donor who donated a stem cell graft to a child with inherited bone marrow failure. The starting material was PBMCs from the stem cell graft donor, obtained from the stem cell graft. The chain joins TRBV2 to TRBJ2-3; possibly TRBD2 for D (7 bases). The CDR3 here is CASSEEPGGTQYF. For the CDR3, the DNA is TGTGCCAGCAGTGAAGAACCGGGGGGCACGCAGTATTTT.